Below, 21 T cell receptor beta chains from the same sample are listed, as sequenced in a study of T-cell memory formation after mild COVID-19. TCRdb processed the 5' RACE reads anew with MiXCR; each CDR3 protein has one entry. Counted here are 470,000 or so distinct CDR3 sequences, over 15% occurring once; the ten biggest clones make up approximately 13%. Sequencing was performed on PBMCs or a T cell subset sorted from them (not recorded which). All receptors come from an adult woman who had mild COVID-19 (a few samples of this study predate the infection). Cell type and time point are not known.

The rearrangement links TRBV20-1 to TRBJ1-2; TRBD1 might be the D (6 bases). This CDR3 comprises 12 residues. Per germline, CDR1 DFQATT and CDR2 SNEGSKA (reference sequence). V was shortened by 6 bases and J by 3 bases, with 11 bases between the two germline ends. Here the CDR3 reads CSARTEDYGYTF. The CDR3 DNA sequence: TGCAGTGCCCGGACAGAGGACTATGGCTACACCTTC.

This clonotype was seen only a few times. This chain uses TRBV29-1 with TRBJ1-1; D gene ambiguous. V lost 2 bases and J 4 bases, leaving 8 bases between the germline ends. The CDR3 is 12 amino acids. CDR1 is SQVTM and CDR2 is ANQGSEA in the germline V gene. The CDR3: CSVENSRTEAFF. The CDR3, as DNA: TGCAGCGTTGAAAACAGTCGCACTGAAGCTTTCTTT.

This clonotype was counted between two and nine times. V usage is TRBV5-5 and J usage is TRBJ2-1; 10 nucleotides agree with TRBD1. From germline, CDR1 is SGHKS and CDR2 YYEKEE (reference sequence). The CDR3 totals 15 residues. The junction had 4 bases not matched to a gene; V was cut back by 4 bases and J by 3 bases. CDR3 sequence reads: CASSGQGGGYNEQFF. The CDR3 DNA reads TGTGCCAGCAGCGGACAGGGGGGCGGCTACAATGAGCAGTTCTTC.

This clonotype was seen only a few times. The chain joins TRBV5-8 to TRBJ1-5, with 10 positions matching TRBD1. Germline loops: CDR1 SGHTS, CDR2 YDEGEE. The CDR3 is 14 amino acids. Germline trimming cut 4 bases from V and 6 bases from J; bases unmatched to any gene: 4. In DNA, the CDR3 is TGTGCCAGCAGCGCGGACAGGGGGTTTCAGCCCCAGCATTTT. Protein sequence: CASSADRGFQPQHF.

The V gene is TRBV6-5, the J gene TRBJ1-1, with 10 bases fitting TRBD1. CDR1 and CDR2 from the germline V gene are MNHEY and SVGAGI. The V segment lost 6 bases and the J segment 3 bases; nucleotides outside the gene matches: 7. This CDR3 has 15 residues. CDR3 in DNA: TGTGCCAGCAGCCAACGGGACAGGGGATACACTGAAGCTTTCTTT. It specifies CASSQRDRGYTEAFF.

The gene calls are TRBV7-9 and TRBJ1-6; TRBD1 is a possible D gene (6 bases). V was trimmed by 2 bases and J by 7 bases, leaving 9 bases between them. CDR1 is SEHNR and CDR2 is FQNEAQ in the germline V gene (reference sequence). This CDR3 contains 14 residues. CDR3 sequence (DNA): TGTGCCAGCAGCTTACGGGGGGCAAATTCACCCCTCCACTTT. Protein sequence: CASSLRGANSPLHF.

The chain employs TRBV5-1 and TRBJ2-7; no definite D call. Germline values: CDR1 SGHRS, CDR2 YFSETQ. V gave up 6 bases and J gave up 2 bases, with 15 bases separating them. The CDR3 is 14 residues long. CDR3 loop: CASKVRTLTYEQYF. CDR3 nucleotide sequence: TGCGCCAGCAAGGTTAGGACCTTGACCTACGAGCAGTACTTC.

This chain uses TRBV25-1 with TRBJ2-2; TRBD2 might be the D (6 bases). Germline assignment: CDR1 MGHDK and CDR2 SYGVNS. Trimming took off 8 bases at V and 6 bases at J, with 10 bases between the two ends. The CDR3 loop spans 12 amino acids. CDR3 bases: TGTGCCAGCCGCGCGGGATCCGGGGAGCTGTTTTTT. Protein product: CASRAGSGELFF. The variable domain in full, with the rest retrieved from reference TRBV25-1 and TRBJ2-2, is EADIYQTPRYLVIGTGKKITLECSQTMGHDKMYWYQQDPGMELHLIHYSYGVNSTEKGDLSSESTVSRIRTEHFPLTLESARPSHTSQYLCASRAGSGELFFGEGSRLTVL.

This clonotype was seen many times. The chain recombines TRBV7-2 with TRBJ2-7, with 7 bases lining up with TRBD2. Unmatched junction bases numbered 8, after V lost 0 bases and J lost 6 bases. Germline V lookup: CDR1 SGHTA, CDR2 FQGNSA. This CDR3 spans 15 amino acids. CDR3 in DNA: TGTGCCAGCAGCTTAGCCCCTAGCGGTCCGCTCGAGCAGTACTTC. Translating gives CASSLAPSGPLEQYF. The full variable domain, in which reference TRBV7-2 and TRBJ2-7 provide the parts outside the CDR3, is GAGVSQSPSNKVTEKGKDVELRCDPISGHTALYWYRQSLGQGLEFLIYFQGNSAPDKSGLPSDRFSAERTGGSVSTLTIQRTQQEDSAVYLCASSLAPSGPLEQYFGPGTRLTVT.

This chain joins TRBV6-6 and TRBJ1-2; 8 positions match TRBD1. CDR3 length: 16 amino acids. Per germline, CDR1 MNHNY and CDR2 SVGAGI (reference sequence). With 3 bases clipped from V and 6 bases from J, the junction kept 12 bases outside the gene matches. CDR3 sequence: CASSYSRDRPGDGYTF. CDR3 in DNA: TGTGCCAGCAGTTATAGCCGGGACAGGCCGGGCGATGGCTACACCTTC.

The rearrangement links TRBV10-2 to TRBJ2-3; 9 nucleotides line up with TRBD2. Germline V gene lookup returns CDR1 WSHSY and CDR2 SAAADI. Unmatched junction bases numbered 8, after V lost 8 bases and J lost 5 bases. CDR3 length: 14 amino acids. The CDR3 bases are TGCGCCAGCCTACTAGCGGGTTTTGGAGATACGCAGTATTTT. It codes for CASLLAGFGDTQYF.

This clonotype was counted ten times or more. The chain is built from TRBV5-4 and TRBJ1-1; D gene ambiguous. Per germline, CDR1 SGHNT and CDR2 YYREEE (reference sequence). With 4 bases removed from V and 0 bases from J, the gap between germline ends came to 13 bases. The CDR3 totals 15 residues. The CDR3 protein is CASSNPGFMNTEAFF. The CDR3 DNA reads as TGTGCCAGCAGCAATCCAGGATTCATGAACACTGAAGCTTTCTTT.

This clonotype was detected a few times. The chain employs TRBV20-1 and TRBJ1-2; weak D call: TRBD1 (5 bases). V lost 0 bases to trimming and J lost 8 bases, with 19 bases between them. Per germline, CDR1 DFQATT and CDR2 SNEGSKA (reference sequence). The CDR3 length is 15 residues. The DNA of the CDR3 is TGCAGTGCTAGAGATGTACTTATCGGGGCAGGAGGCTACACCTTC. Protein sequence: CSARDVLIGAGGYTF.

CDR3 loop: CASSPEGGMGNYGYTF. The CDR3 nucleotides read TGCGCCAGCAGCCCAGAGGGGGGGATGGGTAACTATGGCTACACCTTC. This chain connects TRBV5-1 to TRBJ1-2, with D possibly being TRBD1 (6 bases). Germline V CDR1 and CDR2: SGHRS, YFSETQ. The ends were cut back, 4 bases at V and 1 base at J, with 17 bases in the middle. The length of the CDR3 is 16 residues.

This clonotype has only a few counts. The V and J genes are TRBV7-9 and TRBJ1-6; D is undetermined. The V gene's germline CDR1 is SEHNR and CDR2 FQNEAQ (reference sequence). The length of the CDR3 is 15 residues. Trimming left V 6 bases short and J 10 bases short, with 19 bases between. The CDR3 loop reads CASSTSRGVDSPLHF. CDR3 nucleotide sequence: TGTGCCAGCAGTACCAGCCGGGGTGTGGACTCACCCCTCCACTTT.

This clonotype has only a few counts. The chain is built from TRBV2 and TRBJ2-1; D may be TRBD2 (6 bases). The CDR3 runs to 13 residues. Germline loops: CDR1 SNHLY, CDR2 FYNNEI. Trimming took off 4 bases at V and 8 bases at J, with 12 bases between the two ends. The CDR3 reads CASSALTSYEQFF. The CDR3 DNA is TGTGCCAGCAGTGCCCTGACTAGTTATGAGCAGTTCTTC.

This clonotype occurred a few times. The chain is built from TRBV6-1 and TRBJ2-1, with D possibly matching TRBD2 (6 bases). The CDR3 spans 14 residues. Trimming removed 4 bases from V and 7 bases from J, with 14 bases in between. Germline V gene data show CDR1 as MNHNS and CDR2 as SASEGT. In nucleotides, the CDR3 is TGTGCCAGCAGTGGTACGAGGAGGGAGAATGAGCAGTTCTTC. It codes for CASSGTRRENEQFF.

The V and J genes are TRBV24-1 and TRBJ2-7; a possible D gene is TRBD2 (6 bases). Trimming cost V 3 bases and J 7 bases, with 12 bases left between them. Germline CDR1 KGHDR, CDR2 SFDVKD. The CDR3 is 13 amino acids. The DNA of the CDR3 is TGTGCCACCAGTGATGGCGGGACGGGGGAGCAGTACTTC. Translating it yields CATSDGGTGEQYF.

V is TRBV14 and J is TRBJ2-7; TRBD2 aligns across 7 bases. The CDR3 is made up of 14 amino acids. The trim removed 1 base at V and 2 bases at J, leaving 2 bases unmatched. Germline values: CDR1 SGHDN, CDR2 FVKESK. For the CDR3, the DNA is TGTGCCAGCAGCCAAGTCGCGGGGGCCTACGAGCAGTACTTC. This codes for CASSQVAGAYEQYF.

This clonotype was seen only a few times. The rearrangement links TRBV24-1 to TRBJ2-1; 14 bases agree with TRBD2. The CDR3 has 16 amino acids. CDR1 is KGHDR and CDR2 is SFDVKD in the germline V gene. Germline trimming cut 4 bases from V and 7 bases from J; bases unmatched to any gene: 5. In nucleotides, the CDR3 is TGTGCCACCAGTGACGGACTAGCGGGGGGTCGGAATGAGCAGTTCTTC. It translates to CATSDGLAGGRNEQFF.

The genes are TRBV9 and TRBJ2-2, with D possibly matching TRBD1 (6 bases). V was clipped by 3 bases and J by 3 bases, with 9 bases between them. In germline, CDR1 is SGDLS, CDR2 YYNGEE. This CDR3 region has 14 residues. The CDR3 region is CASSAQGDTGELFF. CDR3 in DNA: TGTGCCAGCAGCGCACAGGGCGACACCGGGGAGCTGTTTTTT.